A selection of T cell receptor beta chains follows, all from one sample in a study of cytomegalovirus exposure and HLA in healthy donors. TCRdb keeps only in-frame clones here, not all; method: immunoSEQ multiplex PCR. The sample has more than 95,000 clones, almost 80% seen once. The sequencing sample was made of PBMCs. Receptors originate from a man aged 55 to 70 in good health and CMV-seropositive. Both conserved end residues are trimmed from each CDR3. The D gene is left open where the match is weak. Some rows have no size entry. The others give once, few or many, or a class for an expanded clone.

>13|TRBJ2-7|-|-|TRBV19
ASSTQGFPSYEQY
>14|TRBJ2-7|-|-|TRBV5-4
ASSGAAWSAGYEQY
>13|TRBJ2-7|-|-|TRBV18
ASSPPGLPDGEQY
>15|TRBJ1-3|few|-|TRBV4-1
ASSQDREGRLRNTIY
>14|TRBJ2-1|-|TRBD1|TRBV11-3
ASSLGGQGKHNEQF
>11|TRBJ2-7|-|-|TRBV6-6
ASSWQASYEQY
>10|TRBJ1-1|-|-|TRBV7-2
ASSFYDTEAF
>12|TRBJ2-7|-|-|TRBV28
ASSPPGRDYEQY
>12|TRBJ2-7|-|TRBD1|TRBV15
ATSAWTGVDEQY
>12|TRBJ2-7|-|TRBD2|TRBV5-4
ASSLAGGPGLAP
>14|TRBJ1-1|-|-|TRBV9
ASSVEAWIEDTEAF
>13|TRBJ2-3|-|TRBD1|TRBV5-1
ASSLGQGPSDTQY
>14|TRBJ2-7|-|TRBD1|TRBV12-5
ASGLILGQGRYEQY
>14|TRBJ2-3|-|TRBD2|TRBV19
ASRLIASGGTDTQY
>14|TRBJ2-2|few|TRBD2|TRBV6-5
ASSYSTSGGSGELF
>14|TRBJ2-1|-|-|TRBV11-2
ASSRHGTSRYNEQF